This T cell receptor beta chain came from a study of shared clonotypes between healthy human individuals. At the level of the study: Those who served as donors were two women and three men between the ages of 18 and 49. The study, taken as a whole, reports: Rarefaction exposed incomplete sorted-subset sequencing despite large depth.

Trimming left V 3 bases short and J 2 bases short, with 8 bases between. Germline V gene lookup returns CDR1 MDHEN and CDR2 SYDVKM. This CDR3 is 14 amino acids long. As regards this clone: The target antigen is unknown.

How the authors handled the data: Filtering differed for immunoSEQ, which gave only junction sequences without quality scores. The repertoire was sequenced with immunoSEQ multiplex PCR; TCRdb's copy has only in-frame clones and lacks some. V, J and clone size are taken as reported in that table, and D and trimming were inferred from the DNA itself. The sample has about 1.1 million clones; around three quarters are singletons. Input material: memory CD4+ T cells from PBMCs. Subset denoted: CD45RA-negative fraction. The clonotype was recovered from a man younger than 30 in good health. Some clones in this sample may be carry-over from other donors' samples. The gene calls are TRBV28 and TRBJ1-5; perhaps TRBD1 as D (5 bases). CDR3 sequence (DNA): TGTGCCAGCAGTTTGGGGGATCGCAATCAGCCCCAGCATTTT. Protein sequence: CASSLGDRNQPQHF.